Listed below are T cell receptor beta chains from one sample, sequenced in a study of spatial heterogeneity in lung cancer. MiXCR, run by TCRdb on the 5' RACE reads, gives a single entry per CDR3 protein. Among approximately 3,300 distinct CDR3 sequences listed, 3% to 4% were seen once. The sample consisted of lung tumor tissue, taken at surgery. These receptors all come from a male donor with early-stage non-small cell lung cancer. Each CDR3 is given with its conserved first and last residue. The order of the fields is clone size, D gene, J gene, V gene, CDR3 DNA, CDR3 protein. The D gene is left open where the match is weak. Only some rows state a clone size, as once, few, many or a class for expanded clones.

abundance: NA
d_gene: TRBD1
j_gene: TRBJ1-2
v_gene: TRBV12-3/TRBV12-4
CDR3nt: TGTGCCAGCAGTCCCGGGACAGGGACCACTAACTATGGCTACACCTTC
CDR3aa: CASSPGTGTTNYGYTF

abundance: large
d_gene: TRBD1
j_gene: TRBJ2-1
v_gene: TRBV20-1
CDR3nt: TGCAGCTGGGACAGGGGTTACAATGAGCAGTTCTTC
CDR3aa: CSWDRGYNEQFF

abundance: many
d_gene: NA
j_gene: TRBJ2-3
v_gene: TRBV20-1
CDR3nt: TGCAGTGCGTGGAGACAGATCACAGATACGCAGTATTTT
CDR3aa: CSAWRQITDTQYF

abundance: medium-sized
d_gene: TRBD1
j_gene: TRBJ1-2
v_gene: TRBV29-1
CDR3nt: TGCAGCGTTGAGTCCAGACAGGGTTCGGTTGGCTACACCTTC
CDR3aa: CSVESRQGSVGYTF

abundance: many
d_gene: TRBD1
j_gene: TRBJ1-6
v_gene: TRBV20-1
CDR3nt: TGCAGTGCAACGGCCGGGTGGGACAGCTCACCCCTCCACTTT
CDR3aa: CSATAGWDSSPLHF

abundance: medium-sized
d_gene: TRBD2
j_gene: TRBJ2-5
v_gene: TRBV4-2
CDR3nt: TGTGCCAGCAGCCAAGATGTCGGTCTAGCGGGGGGGCGGGAGACCCAGTACTTC
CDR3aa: CASSQDVGLAGGRETQYF

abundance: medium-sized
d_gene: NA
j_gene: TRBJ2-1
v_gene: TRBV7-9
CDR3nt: TGTGCCAGCAGCTTATTTGGAGGGGAGCAGTTCTTC
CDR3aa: CASSLFGGEQFF

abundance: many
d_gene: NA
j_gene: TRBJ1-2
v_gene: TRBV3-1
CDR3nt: TGTGCCAGCAGCCTCGACAGGACCTATGGCTACACCTTC
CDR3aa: CASSLDRTYGYTF

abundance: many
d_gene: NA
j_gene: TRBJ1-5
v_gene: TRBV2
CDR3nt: TGTGCCAGCAGTGAGGTCAGGAATAGCAATCAGCCCCAGCATTTT
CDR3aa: CASSEVRNSNQPQHF

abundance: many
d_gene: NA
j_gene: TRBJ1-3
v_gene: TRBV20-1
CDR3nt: TGCAGTGCTAGACCCCCGGGACAATCAGCGCCCTACTCTGGAAACACCATATATTTT
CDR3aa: CSARPPGQSAPYSGNTIYF

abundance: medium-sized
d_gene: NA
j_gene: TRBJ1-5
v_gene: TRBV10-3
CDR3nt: TGTGCCATCAGCGCACAAATTAATCAGCCCCAGCATTTT
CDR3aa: CAISAQINQPQHF

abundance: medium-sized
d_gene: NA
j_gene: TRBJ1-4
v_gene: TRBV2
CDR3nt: TGTGCCAGCAGTGTTACATCCGGGACAAAGGAAAAACTGTTTTTT
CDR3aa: CASSVTSGTKEKLFF

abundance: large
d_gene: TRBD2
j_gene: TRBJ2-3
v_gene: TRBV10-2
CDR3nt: TGCGCCAGCAGCGAATCCGGACTAGCGGAGGATACGCAGTATTTT
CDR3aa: CASSESGLAEDTQYF

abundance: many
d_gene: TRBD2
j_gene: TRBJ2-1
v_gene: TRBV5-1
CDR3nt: TGCGCCAGCAGCTTCCAGCGGGGGGGATACAATGAGCAGTTCTTC
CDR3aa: CASSFQRGGYNEQFF

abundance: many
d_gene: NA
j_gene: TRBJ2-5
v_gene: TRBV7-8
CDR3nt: TGTGCCAGCAGCTTAAATACAGGGCAAGAGACCCAGTACTTC
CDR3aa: CASSLNTGQETQYF

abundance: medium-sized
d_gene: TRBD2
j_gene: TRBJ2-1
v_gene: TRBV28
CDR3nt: TGTGCCAGCTGGCGGGGGAGTTACAATGAGCAGTTCTTC
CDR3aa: CASWRGSYNEQFF

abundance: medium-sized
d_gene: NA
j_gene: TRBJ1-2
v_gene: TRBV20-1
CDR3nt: TGCAGTGCTGGAGGGGGATTCTATGGCTACACCTTC
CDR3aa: CSAGGGFYGYTF

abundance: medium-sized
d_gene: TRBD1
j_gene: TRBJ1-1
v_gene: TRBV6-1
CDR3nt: TGTGCCAGCAGTGAATGGACAGGGGGATGGACTGAAGCTTTCTTT
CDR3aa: CASSEWTGGWTEAFF

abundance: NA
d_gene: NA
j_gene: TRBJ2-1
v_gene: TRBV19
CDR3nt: TGTGCCAGTAGTACCCCCTTTCCCGGGGAGCCCTTTTCGAATTATCAGTTCTTC
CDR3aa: CASSTPFPGEPFSNYQFF

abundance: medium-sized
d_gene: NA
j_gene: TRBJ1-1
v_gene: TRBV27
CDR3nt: TGTGCCAGCAGACACCTGAAAGCTTTCTTT
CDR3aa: CASRHLKAFF

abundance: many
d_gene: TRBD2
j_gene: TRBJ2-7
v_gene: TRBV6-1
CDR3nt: TGTGCCAGCAGTGAATGGGGGGGTTCCTACGAGCAGTACTTC
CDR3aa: CASSEWGGSYEQYF

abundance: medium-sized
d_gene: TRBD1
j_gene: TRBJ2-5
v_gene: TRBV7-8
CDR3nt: TGTGCCAGCAGCTTCAACAGGGGGGCAGAGACCCAGTACTTC
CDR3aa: CASSFNRGAETQYF

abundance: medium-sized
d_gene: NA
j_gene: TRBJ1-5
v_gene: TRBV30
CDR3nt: TGTGCCTGGAGCATTGGGCCCTCGATCAGCAATCAGCCCCAGCATTTT
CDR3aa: CAWSIGPSISNQPQHF

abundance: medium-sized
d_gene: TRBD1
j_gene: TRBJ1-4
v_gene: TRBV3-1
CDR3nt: TGTGCCAGCAGCCCCCAGGGGACAGGGAGGGAAAAACTGTTTTTT
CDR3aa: CASSPQGTGREKLFF

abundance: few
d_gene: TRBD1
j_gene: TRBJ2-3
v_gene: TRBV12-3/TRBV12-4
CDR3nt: TGTGCCAGCAACAACCCCCCGGGACAGGGGATAGATACGCAGTATTTT
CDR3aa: CASNNPPGQGIDTQYF

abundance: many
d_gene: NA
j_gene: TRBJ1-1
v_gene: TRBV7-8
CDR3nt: TGTGCCAGCAGCTTTGCCAAGAACACTGAAGCTTTCTTT
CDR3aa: CASSFAKNTEAFF

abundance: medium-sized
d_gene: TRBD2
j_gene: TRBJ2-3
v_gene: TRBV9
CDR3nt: TGTGCCAGCAGCGTAGGCCGGGGGGGCTTTCTACAAGATACGCAGTATTTT
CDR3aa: CASSVGRGGFLQDTQYF

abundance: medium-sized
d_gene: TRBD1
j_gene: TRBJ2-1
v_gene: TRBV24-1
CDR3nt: TGTGCCTCCTCAACAGGGGCCCTCAATGAGCAGTTCTTC
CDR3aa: CASSTGALNEQFF

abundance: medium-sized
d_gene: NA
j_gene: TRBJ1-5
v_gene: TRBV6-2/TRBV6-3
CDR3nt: TGTGCCAGCAGTTACGGTGACCGTCAGCCCCAGCATTTT
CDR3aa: CASSYGDRQPQHF

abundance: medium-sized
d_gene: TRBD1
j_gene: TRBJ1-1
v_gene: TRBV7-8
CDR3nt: TGTGCCAGCAACAGGGGAGTAGGACCTGAAGCTTTCTTT
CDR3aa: CASNRGVGPEAFF

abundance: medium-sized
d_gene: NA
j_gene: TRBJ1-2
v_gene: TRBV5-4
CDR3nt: TGTGCCAGCAGCTGGGACACGAACTATGGCTACACCTTC
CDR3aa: CASSWDTNYGYTF

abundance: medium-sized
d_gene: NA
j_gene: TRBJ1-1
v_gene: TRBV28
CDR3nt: TGTGCCAGCAGCCGGACAGCCTTGAACACTGAAGCTTTCTTT
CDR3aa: CASSRTALNTEAFF

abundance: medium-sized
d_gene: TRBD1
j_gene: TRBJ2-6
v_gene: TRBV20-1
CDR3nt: TGCAGTGCTTTTACAGGGGCTGGGGCCAACGTCCTGACTTTC
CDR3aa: CSAFTGAGANVLTF

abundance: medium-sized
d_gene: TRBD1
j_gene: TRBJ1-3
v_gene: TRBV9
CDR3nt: TGTGCCAGCAGCTCATTCAGCAGGGGGAACTCTGGAAACACCATATATTTT
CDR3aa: CASSSFSRGNSGNTIYF

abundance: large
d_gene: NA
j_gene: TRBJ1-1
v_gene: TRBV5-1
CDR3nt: TGCGCCAGCAGCTTGGATCGGTCGAACACTGAAGCTTTCTTT
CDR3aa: CASSLDRSNTEAFF

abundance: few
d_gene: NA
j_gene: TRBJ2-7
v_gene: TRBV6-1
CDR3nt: TGTGCCAGCAGTGAAGGGACAGTTTACGAGCAGTACTTC
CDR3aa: CASSEGTVYEQYF

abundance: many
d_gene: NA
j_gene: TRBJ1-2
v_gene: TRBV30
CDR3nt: TGTGCCTGGAGTGTAGGGACAATATATGGCTACACCTTC
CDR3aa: CAWSVGTIYGYTF

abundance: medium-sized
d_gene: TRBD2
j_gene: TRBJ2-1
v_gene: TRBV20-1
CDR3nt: TGCAGTGCTAGGGCCAGGGAACTAGCGGGGGCAGACAATGAGCAGTTCTTC
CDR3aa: CSARARELAGADNEQFF

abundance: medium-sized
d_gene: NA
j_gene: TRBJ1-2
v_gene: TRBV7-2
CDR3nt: TGTGCCAGCAGCTCTCCAGGGAGCTTGGAAGGCTACACCTTC
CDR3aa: CASSSPGSLEGYTF

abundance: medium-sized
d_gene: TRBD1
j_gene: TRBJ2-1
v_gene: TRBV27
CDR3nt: TGTGCCAGCAGAGGGACAGGGGCTATAAGCTCCTACAATGAGCAGTTCTTC
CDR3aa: CASRGTGAISSYNEQFF